These 20 T cell receptor beta chains originate from one sample sequenced in a study of kidney transplant recipient with SARS-CoV-2 infection. TCRdb processed the reads anew with MiXCR; each CDR3 protein has one entry. This table holds under 300,000 distinct CDR3 sequences, more than 25% found once. The sequenced sample was a blood sample, obtained at baseline and around day 120 from a kidney transplant recipient. The receptors originated from a male patient aged 25 to 39 who had COVID-19 and was a kidney transplant recipient. Part of the T cell pool may stem from the graft donor.

Concerning this clonotype: A read error may explain this, as a much larger clone is one base away. The J gene is TRBJ1-2, the V gene TRBV5-4; D is unresolved. Germline assignment: CDR1 SGHNT and CDR2 YYREEE (reference sequence). Trimming stripped 7 bases from V and 4 bases from J, with 23 bases between. The CDR3 has 16 amino acids. CDR3 in DNA: TGTGCCAGCGTACCCGTCGTACTAGGAAAGACCTATGGCTACACCTTC. It is translated as CASVPVVLGKTYGYTF.

This chain joins TRBV7-6 and TRBJ2-3; D is possibly TRBD2 (5 bases). CDR3 length equals 15 residues. CDR1 and CDR2 (germline): SGHVS, FNYEAQ. Between the trimmed V and J ends, which lost 7 bases and 0 bases, there was a span of 14 bases. CDR3 loop: CASTPMGGSTDTQYF. CDR3 DNA: TGTGCCAGCACCCCTATGGGCGGGAGCACAGATACGCAGTATTTT.

Notes on this clonotype: This sequence may be a read error, since a much larger clone differs from it by one base. J is TRBJ2-1 and V is TRBV7-2, with D possibly matching TRBD2 (6 bases). Germline values: CDR1 SGHTA, CDR2 FQGNSA. The CDR3 runs 15 residues. The V end was cut by 0 bases, the J end by 10 bases, with 16 bases between. In DNA form, the CDR3 reads TGTGCCAGCAGCTTAGCTGGCCAGCGGGCGGGCGAGCAGTTCTTC. Translated, it gives CASSLAGQRAGEQFF. The full variable domain, its missing parts supplied by reference TRBV7-2 and TRBJ2-1, is GAGVSQSPSNKVTEKGKDVELRCDPISGHTALYWYRQSLGQGLEFLIYFQGNSAPDKSGLPSDRFSAERTGGSVSTLTIQRTQQEDSAVYLCASSLAGQRAGEQFFGPGTRLTVL.

Worth noting for this clonotype: Being one base from a much bigger clone, this may be a read error. The V and J genes are TRBV28 and TRBJ2-2, with D perhaps matching TRBD1 (5 bases). V lost 11 bases to trimming and J lost 5 bases, with 15 bases between them. CDR3 size: 13 residues. The germline CDR1 and CDR2 sequences are MDHEN and SYDVKM. This CDR3 reads CAGTSGPTGELFF. The CDR3 bases are TGTGCCGGCACGTCAGGGCCGACCGGGGAGCTGTTTTTT.

This clonotype has more than one count but fewer than ten. The chain uses TRBV21-1 and TRBJ2-3. TRBV21-1 is given as a pseudogene. The CDR3 extends over 17 amino acids. The CDR3 DNA sequence: TGTGCCAGCAGAGCGTGGATAGCTACAGTCATGCAAGATACGCAGTATTTT. Its protein product is CASRAWIATVMQDTQYF.

This clonotype has at least ten counts. The chain links TRBV3-1 to TRBJ2-5, with D hard to call. CDR3 size: 17 residues. Trimming took 5 bases from V and 5 from J, leaving 24 bases between them. Germline V gene lookup returns CDR1 LGHDT and CDR2 YNNKEL (reference sequence). The CDR3 reads CASSSDHPISFSETQYF. The CDR3 DNA reads TGTGCCAGCAGCAGTGACCATCCCATTTCTTTCTCTGAGACCCAGTACTTC.

At least ten counts were recorded for this clonotype. The rearrangement uses TRBV20-1 and TRBJ1-2, with D unresolved. CDR1 DFQATT and CDR2 SNEGSKA come from the germline V gene (reference sequence). The CDR3 consists of 12 residues. V was shortened by 3 bases and J by 4 bases, with 9 bases between the two germline ends. CDR3 sequence (DNA): TGCAGTGCTAGCGGGCCGAGCTATGGCTACACCTTC. Its protein product is CSASGPSYGYTF.

This clonotype appeared once. A far larger clone is only one base removed, so a read error is likely. The V and J genes are TRBV6-8 and TRBJ2-7; no definite D call. This CDR3 is 15 amino acids long. Germline V gene sequence: CDR1 MNHGY, CDR2 SAAAGT. Here the CDR3 reads CASSSPSTTSYEQCF. For the CDR3, the DNA is TGTGCCAGCAGCAGTCCTTCTACTACCTCCTACGAGCAGTGCTTC.

V usage is TRBV6-5 and J usage is TRBJ1-2; D gene uncertain. Germline V gene data show CDR1 as MNHEY and CDR2 as SVGAGI. The ends were cut back, 7 bases at V and 4 bases at J, with 25 bases in the middle. This CDR3 has 17 residues. CDR3 coding DNA: TGTGCCAGCATTGGCTCGCTGGAATGTAGAAAGACCTATGGCTACACCTTC. Amino acids: CASIGSLECRKTYGYTF.

The chain's CDR3 is CASSALMRILKTYGYTF. CDR3 DNA: TGTGCCAGCAGTGCCTTGATGCGTATTTTAAAGACCTATGGCTACACCTTC. The chain carries TRBV6-7 and TRBJ1-2; D not certain. TRBV6-7 qualifies as an ORF whose function is uncertain. V lost 5 bases to trimming and J lost 4 bases, with 23 bases between them. The CDR3 extends over 17 amino acids.

This clonotype was recorded many times. The chain has TRBV4-2 and TRBJ2-7; 10 nucleotides line up with TRBD1. V lost 0 bases, J lost 6 bases, and 11 bases stayed unmatched. Germline CDR1 and CDR2: LGHNA and YNFKEQ. The CDR3 length is 17 residues. CDR3 amino acids: CASSQEVGWGQGSEQYF. Here the CDR3 DNA reads TGTGCCAGCAGCCAAGAGGTGGGGTGGGGACAGGGGTCCGAGCAGTACTTC.

Note on this clonotype: A much more abundant neighbour one base away suggests this may be a read error. The chain recombines TRBV10-2 with TRBJ1-2; D remains unclear. Germline V gene lookup returns CDR1 WSHSY and CDR2 SAAADI. This CDR3 spans 17 amino acids. Trimming took 5 bases from V and 4 from J, leaving 23 bases between them. CDR3 amino acids: CASSWVATSRRTYGYTF. In DNA, the CDR3 is TGCGCCAGCAGTTGGGTGGCCACTTCTAGAAGGACCTATGGCTACACCTTC.

In its sample, this clonotype was seen many times. The J gene is TRBJ2-2, the V gene TRBV7-9; D not certain. Trimming cost V 7 bases and J 0 bases, with 6 bases left between them. In germline, CDR1 is SEHNR, CDR2 FQNEAQ (reference sequence). This CDR3 region has 13 residues. The CDR3 spells CASKESNTGELFF. CDR3 in DNA: TGTGCCAGCAAGGAATCGAACACCGGGGAGCTGTTTTTT.

In its sample, this clonotype was seen many times. The chain has TRBV7-2 and TRBJ1-2; no firm D call. V was cut by 5 bases and J by 4 bases, with 23 bases left in between. This CDR3 is 17 amino acids long. Per germline, CDR1 SGHTA and CDR2 FQGNSA. CDR3 coding DNA: TGTGCCAGCAGCGGGGATAGCAGAGACGGAAAGACCTATGGCTACACCTTC. Translated, it gives CASSGDSRDGKTYGYTF. The full variable domain, with the rest looked up from reference TRBV7-2 and TRBJ1-2, is GAGVSQSPSNKVTEKGKDVELRCDPISGHTALYWYRQSLGQGLEFLIYFQGNSAPDKSGLPSDRFSAERTGGSVSTLTIQRTQQEDSAVYLCASSGDSRDGKTYGYTFGSGTRLTVV.

This clonotype was seen at least ten times. The chain links TRBV29-1 to TRBJ1-2; 8 bases agree with TRBD1. The V segment lost 7 bases and the J segment 2 bases; nucleotides outside the gene matches: 6. Germline V lookup: CDR1 SQVTM, CDR2 ANQGSEA. This CDR3 has 13 residues. This CDR3 is CSARGQGNYGYTF. CDR3 coding DNA: TGCAGCGCCCGAGGACAGGGCAACTATGGCTACACCTTC.

Notes on this clonotype: With a much larger clone just one base away, this may be a read error. This sequence joins TRBV30 and TRBJ1-6; no reliable D call. The germline CDR1 and CDR2 sequences are GTSNPN and SVGIG (reference sequence). The V end was cut by 3 bases, the J end by 10 bases, with 7 bases between. The CDR3 has 11 amino acids. CDR3 nucleotides: TGTGCCTGGAGCGTAACCTCACCCCTCCACTTT. Translating it yields CAWSVTSPLHF.

This clonotype was picked up many times. The chain couples TRBV24-1 to TRBJ1-5; TRBD1 agrees at 11 bases. The germline V gene has CDR1 KGHDR and CDR2 SFDVKD. The junction had 7 bases not matched to a gene; V was cut back by 4 bases and J by 6 bases. CDR3 length: 16 amino acids. The CDR3 loop is CATSDPGQGVGQPQHF. The CDR3 region has the DNA TGTGCCACCAGTGACCCGGGACAGGGGGTCGGTCAGCCCCAGCATTTT.

Notes on this clonotype: It may be a read error: a sequence one base away is much more abundant. The chain is built from TRBV16 and TRBJ1-2, with unresolved D. Trimming took 3 bases from V and 7 from J, leaving 24 bases between them. The CDR3 has 17 residues. Looked up from germline, CDR1 is KGHSY and CDR2 is FQNENV. CDR3 amino acids: CASSHNWVVRKTCGYTF. The CDR3 coding sequence is TGTGCCAGCAGCCATAATTGGGTCGTTAGAAAGACCTGTGGCTACACCTTC. The whole variable domain, remainder taken from reference TRBV16 and TRBJ1-2, is GEEVAQTPKHLVRGEGQKAKLYCAPIKGHSYVFWYQQVLKNEFKFLISFQNENVFDETGMPKERFSAKCLPNSPCSLEIQATKLEDSAVYFCASSHNWVVRKTCGYTFGSGTRLTVV.

This clonotype was seen only a few times. The V call is TRBV5-1, the J call TRBJ2-1, with a possible D match to TRBD2 (6 bases). The CDR3 runs 15 residues. The V gene's germline CDR1 is SGHRS and CDR2 YFSETQ. The V end lost 4 bases, the J end lost 3 bases, and 14 bases lay between the germline ends. The CDR3 DNA reads as TGCGCCAGCAGCCTGGAGGGCCGGGACTACAATGAGCAGTTCTTC. Its translation is CASSLEGRDYNEQFF.

Ten or more counts support this clonotype. The CDR3 bases are TGTGCCAGCAGCTTAGCGATGGGCGTGAACACTGAAGCTTTCTTT. It yields the protein CASSLAMGVNTEAFF. The chain recombines TRBV7-6 with TRBJ1-1; D is unresolved. From germline, CDR1 is SGHVS and CDR2 FNYEAQ. V was cut by 0 bases and J by 0 bases, with 8 bases left in between. CDR3 length: 15 amino acids.